The 29 T cell receptor beta chains below come from one sample, sequenced in a study of cytomegalovirus exposure and HLA in healthy donors. Primers included in the PCR were 60 Vbeta and 13 Jbeta primers. Method: immunoSEQ multiplex PCR; TCRdb's copy keeps in-frame clones and lacks some. The profile covers approximately 210,000 clones, with 87% appearing a single time and roughly 1.3% taken by the ten largest. Sequencing was performed on PBMCs. The origin of the receptors is a man between 25 and 39 years old in good health and CMV-seronegative.

The J gene is TRBJ2-1, the V gene TRBV7-2, with D maybe TRBD1 (6 bases). Germline V lookup: CDR1 SGHTA, CDR2 FQGNSA. The V and J ends lost 5 bases and 8 bases respectively, with 16 bases between them. The length of the CDR3 is 14 residues. The CDR3 loop is CASSKQGYGDEQFF. In DNA form, the CDR3 reads TGTGCCAGCAGCAAACAGGGATATGGTGATGAGCAGTTCTTC. Complete variable domain (other parts from reference TRBV7-2 and TRBJ2-1): GAGVSQSPSNKVTEKGKDVELRCDPISGHTALYWYRQSLGQGLEFLIYFQGNSAPDKSGLPSDRFSAERTGGSVSTLTIQRTQQEDSAVYLCASSKQGYGDEQFFGPGTRLTVL.

This chain links TRBV30 with TRBJ2-7, with 10 bases fitting TRBD1. CDR3 length: 14 amino acids. With V trimmed by 2 bases and J by 4 bases, 5 bases remained unmatched. Germline V gene lookup returns CDR1 GTSNPN and CDR2 SVGIG (reference sequence). CDR3 amino acids: CAWSFGTGAYEQYF. CDR3 nucleotide sequence: TGTGCCTGGAGTTTTGGGACAGGGGCTTACGAGCAGTACTTC.

This sequence joins TRBV7-9 and TRBJ2-2; D unresolved. V was cut by 5 bases and J by 7 bases, with 8 bases left in between. CDR3 size: 12 residues. Germline V gene sequence: CDR1 SEHNR, CDR2 FQNEAQ (reference sequence). CDR3 loop: CASSPFGGELFF. CDR3 sequence (DNA): TGTGCCAGCAGCCCCTTCGGCGGGGAGCTGTTTTTT.

This rearrangement joins TRBV19 to TRBJ2-2; the D is unclear. Looked up from germline, CDR1 is LNHDA and CDR2 is SQIVND (reference sequence). CDR3 size: 13 residues. The V and J ends lost 9 bases and 0 bases respectively, with 8 bases between them. CDR3 nucleotides: TGTGCCAGCGGAGCGACGAACACCGGGGAGCTGTTTTTT. Its translation is CASGATNTGELFF.

CDR3 coding DNA: TGTGCCAGCAGCCGCGGGCAGGGGGCTCACTATGGCTACACCTTC. It translates to CASSRGQGAHYGYTF. The V and J genes are TRBV7-2 and TRBJ1-2, with 8 bases fitting TRBD1. The CDR3 covers 15 residues. V shed 5 bases, J shed 3 bases, and the junction held 8 bases outside the gene matches. CDR1 SGHTA and CDR2 FQGNSA come from the germline V gene.

This rearrangement joins TRBV9 to TRBJ2-5, with TRBD1 matching over 7 bases. The tail of the sequence fits TRBJ2-7 better, so the J call may be wrong. CDR1 and CDR2 from the germline V gene are SGDLS and YYNGEE. This CDR3 is built from 13 residues. DNA for the CDR3: TGTGCCAGCAGCCCCGGGGACAGCTACGAGCAGTACTTC. Its translation: CASSPGDSYEQYF.

This clone was seen more than once but under ten times. The chain uses TRBV6-5 and TRBJ2-6, with a possible D match to TRBD1 (5 bases). The V end was cut by 7 bases, the J end by 2 bases, with 12 bases between. The CDR3 consists of 15 residues. The germline V gene has CDR1 MNHEY and CDR2 SVGAGI. CDR3 amino acids: CASNEGAAGANVLTF. The CDR3, as DNA: TGTGCCAGCAACGAAGGGGCGGCTGGGGCCAACGTCCTGACTTTC.

The rearrangement links TRBV4-1 to TRBJ2-7; 9 bases agree with TRBD2. The ends lost 1 base at V and 3 bases at J; junction bases unmatched: 1. Germline V lookup: CDR1 MGHRA, CDR2 YSYEKL. The CDR3 spans 14 residues. The DNA of the CDR3 is TGCGCCAGCAGCCAAGTGACTAGCGGCTACGAGCAGTACTTC. It codes for CASSQVTSGYEQYF.

Only a few counts were recorded for this clone. V gene TRBV5-1 combines with J gene TRBJ2-5, with D uncertain. The CDR3 has 12 amino acids. The V gene's germline CDR1 is SGHRS and CDR2 YFSETQ. The ends were cut back, 4 bases at V and 5 bases at J, with 9 bases in the middle. CDR3 in DNA: TGCGCCAGCAGCCGAGAAGAGGAGACCCAGTACTTC. Translated, it gives CASSREEETQYF.

The gene calls are TRBV18 and TRBJ2-7, with D possibly being TRBD1 (5 bases). The V end lost 3 bases, the J end lost 7 bases, and 13 bases lay between the germline ends. The CDR3 has 13 residues. Germline V gives CDR1 KGHSH, CDR2 LQKENI. The CDR3, as DNA: TGTGCCAGCTCACCCCGACGACAGACAGAGCAGTACTTC. This translates into CASSPRRQTEQYF.

The V and J genes are TRBV30 and TRBJ1-5, with D hard to call. Germline V gene sequence: CDR1 GTSNPN, CDR2 SVGIG (reference sequence). The V end was cut by 5 bases, the J end by 0 bases, with 14 bases between. The length of the CDR3 is 15 residues. CDR3 in DNA: TGTGCCTGGCGGCGACCGGGAAATAGCAATCAGCCCCAGCATTTT. Translation: CAWRRPGNSNQPQHF.

This rearrangement joins TRBV14 to TRBJ2-7; TRBD2 matches at 12 bases. Trimming removed 2 bases from V and 3 bases from J; junction bases left unmatched: 2. Germline V lookup: CDR1 SGHDN, CDR2 FVKESK. This CDR3 has 15 residues. CDR3 DNA: TGTGCCAGCAGCCAAAGACTAGCGGGGGTCTACGAGCAGTACTTC. It codes for CASSQRLAGVYEQYF.

The chain uses TRBV27 and TRBJ1-5, with a weak D call TRBD1 (5 bases). The CDR3 consists of 15 residues. The germline V and J ends were trimmed by 3 bases and 7 bases, with 16 bases remaining between them. Germline V CDR1 and CDR2: MNHEY, SMNVEV (reference sequence). In DNA form, the CDR3 reads TGTGCCAGCAGTTTGAGGACTCCCGGGGGGCAGCCCCAGCATTTT. This sequence encodes CASSLRTPGGQPQHF.

The genes are TRBV9 and TRBJ2-1; 10 nucleotides match TRBD1. CDR3 size: 15 residues. The trim removed 0 bases at V and 10 bases at J, leaving 7 bases unmatched. Per germline, CDR1 SGDLS and CDR2 YYNGEE. Here the CDR3 DNA reads TGTGCCAGCAGCGTAGGCGGGACAGGGGTCCCCGAGCAGTTCTTC. This sequence encodes CASSVGGTGVPEQFF.

The V call is TRBV11-1, the J call TRBJ1-2; 7 bases agree with TRBD1. Germline V lookup: CDR1 SGHAT, CDR2 FQDESV (reference sequence). V shed 5 bases, J shed 8 bases, and the junction held 14 bases outside the gene matches. The CDR3 spans 15 residues. The CDR3 reads CASSRMGQSSFGYTF. The CDR3 bases are TGTGCCAGCAGCCGAATGGGACAGAGCTCCTTCGGCTACACCTTC.

V is TRBV2 and J is TRBJ1-2; D might be TRBD1 (5 bases). Looked up from germline, CDR1 is SNHLY and CDR2 is FYNNEI. The CDR3 runs to 13 residues. V was shortened by 0 bases and J by 4 bases, with 6 bases between the two germline ends. CDR3 protein: CASSEAQGYGYTF. CDR3 nucleotide sequence: TGTGCCAGCAGTGAAGCGCAGGGCTATGGCTACACCTTC.

The chain carries TRBV5-1 and TRBJ2-3, with D possibly TRBD2 on 6 matching bases. V was pared by 4 bases and J by 1 base, with 19 bases between. CDR3 length: 17 amino acids. Germline CDR1 SGHRS, CDR2 YFSETQ. CDR3 DNA: TGCGCCAGCAGCCAATCCTATAGCGGAAGCGGCACAGATACGCAGTATTTT. Translated: CASSQSYSGSGTDTQYF.

The rearrangement uses TRBV5-1 and TRBJ1-4; D call uncertain. Germline loops: CDR1 SGHRS, CDR2 YFSETQ. The CDR3 has 14 amino acids. V dropped 3 bases and J dropped 4 bases, with 10 bases sitting between them. CDR3 nucleotide sequence: TGCGCCAGCAGCTGGGAGGCTGGTAATGAAAAACTGTTTTTT. Protein product: CASSWEAGNEKLFF.

J is TRBJ2-3 and V is TRBV5-1; D is ambiguous. V was shortened by 4 bases and J by 2 bases, with 5 bases between the two germline ends. Germline values: CDR1 SGHRS, CDR2 YFSETQ. This CDR3 spans 12 amino acids. DNA for the CDR3: TGCGCCAGCAGCCCAAACACAGATACGCAGTATTTT. It translates to CASSPNTDTQYF.

This rearrangement joins TRBV28 to TRBJ1-1; D gene uncertain. This CDR3 has 11 amino acids. Between the trimmed V and J ends, which lost 3 bases and 11 bases, there was a span of 10 bases. Germline V gene data show CDR1 as MDHEN and CDR2 as SYDVKM. The CDR3 nucleotides read TGTGCCAGCAGTTTCCCGGTTTTGGCTTTCTTT. Encoded protein: CASSFPVLAFF. Based on the CDR3 plus reference TRBV28 and TRBJ1-1, the full variable domain is DVKVTQSSRYLVKRTGEKVFLECVQDMDHENMFWYRQDPGLGLRLIYFSYDVKMKEKGDIPEGYSVSREKKERFSLILESASTNQTSMYLCASSFPVLAFFGQGTRLTVV.

Turning to this clone: At one end the junction does not follow the germline gene, possibly because of a read error. The chain employs TRBV28 and TRBJ2-4, with 7 bases matching TRBD2. The CDR3 extends over 16 amino acids. Germline V gene lookup returns CDR1 MDHEN and CDR2 SYDVKM. CDR3 DNA: TGTGCCAGCAGTCCCGCGGGGGAACAGACCAAAAACAGTCAGTACTTC. This codes for CASSPAGEQTKNSQYF. Full variable domain (missing parts from reference TRBV28 and TRBJ2-4): DVKVTQSSRYLVKRTGEKVFLECVQDMDHENMFWYRQDPGLGLRLIYFSYDVKMKEKGDIPEGYSVSREKKERFSLILESASTNQTSMYLCASSPAGEQTKNSQYFGAGTRLSVL.

The V gene is TRBV19, the J gene TRBJ2-7, with a weak D call TRBD2 (6 bases). Germline values: CDR1 LNHDA, CDR2 SQIVND (reference sequence). V gave up 3 bases and J gave up 0 bases, with 9 bases separating them. The CDR3 has 14 residues. The CDR3 sequence: CASSIGTGSYEQYF. CDR3 in DNA: TGTGCCAGTAGTATCGGGACTGGCTCCTACGAGCAGTACTTC.

The CDR3 protein is CASRNRDKPYEQYF. Here the CDR3 DNA reads TGTGCCAGCAGAAACCGGGACAAGCCCTACGAGCAGTACTTC. This chain connects TRBV6-6 to TRBJ2-5; D is possibly TRBD1 (6 bases). The J call is in doubt because the DNA end fits TRBJ2-7 better. The CDR3 covers 14 residues. CDR1 is MNHNY, CDR2 SVGAGI, per germline (reference sequence).

The chain combines TRBV7-8 with TRBJ1-2, with TRBD1 matching 8 bases. V was pared by 5 bases and J by 8 bases, with 13 bases of the junction left unmatched. The CDR3 has 15 amino acids. Germline V lookup: CDR1 SGHVS, CDR2 FQNEAQ. The DNA of the CDR3 is TGTGCCAGCAGCGCCCGCGTGACAGGGGCAGGGGGCTACACCTTC. Protein product: CASSARVTGAGGYTF.

The chain has TRBV28 and TRBJ1-2, with D possibly TRBD1 on 5 matching bases. V lost 11 bases and J 4 bases, leaving 17 bases between the germline ends. CDR3 size: 13 residues. From germline, CDR1 is MDHEN and CDR2 SYDVKM. CDR3 in amino acids: CAGGSNPGYGYTF. CDR3 nucleotide sequence: TGTGCCGGGGGGTCGAACCCTGGCTATGGCTACACCTTC.

The chain has TRBV6-4 and TRBJ2-1; TRBD2 aligns across 12 bases. This CDR3 is built from 13 residues. Germline assignment: CDR1 MRHNA and CDR2 SNTAGT. The junction had 4 bases not matched to a gene; V was cut back by 8 bases and J by 8 bases. The DNA for the CDR3 is TGTGCCAGCGGGACTAGCGGGCGCGATGAGCAGTTCTTC. It encodes CASGTSGRDEQFF.

The rearrangement joins TRBV5-1 to TRBJ2-7; 8 bases fit TRBD1. V shed 4 bases and J 4 bases; nucleotides not matched to a gene: 25. From germline, CDR1 is SGHRS and CDR2 YFSETQ. The CDR3 totals 20 residues. The DNA for the CDR3 is TGCGCCAGCAGCCCCGGACAGGGCGCATGGATATTGGGGACCATATACGAGCAGTACTTC. The encoded protein is CASSPGQGAWILGTIYEQYF.

This sequence joins TRBV7-2 and TRBJ1-5, with D unresolved. V was trimmed by 4 bases and J by 0 bases, leaving 13 bases between them. CDR1 and CDR2 from the germline V gene are SGHTA and FQGNSA. The CDR3 has 16 residues. The chain's CDR3 is CASSSRVGSSNQPQHF. As DNA, the CDR3 is TGTGCCAGCAGCTCAAGAGTTGGTTCTAGCAATCAGCCCCAGCATTTT.

The gene calls are TRBV4-1 and TRBJ2-7; 8 bases are a match to TRBD2. With 3 bases clipped from V and 5 bases from J, the junction kept 3 bases outside the gene matches. Per germline, CDR1 MGHRA and CDR2 YSYEKL. The CDR3 sequence is 13 residues long. The CDR3 DNA reads as TGCGCCAGCAGCCACACCGGGGGGGACGAGCAGTACTTC. Protein: CASSHTGGDEQYF.